This T cell receptor beta chain was sequenced during a study of T cell responses to AZD1222 COVID-19 vaccine. The repertoire was sequenced with immunoSEQ multiplex PCR; TCRdb's copy has only in-frame clones and lacks some. The sample holds 110,000 to 150,000 clones, about nine tenths seen once. The CDR3 is 15 residues long. V dropped 0 bases and J dropped 3; count of bases not matched to a gene: 2. Germline V lookup: CDR1 MNHEY, CDR2 SVGAGI. The sequenced sample was peripheral blood, obtained on day 0 of AZD1222 vaccination. The TCR sequence derives from an adult in good health. This rearrangement joins TRBV6-5 to TRBJ2-7; 10 nucleotides line up with TRBD2. The DNA for the CDR3 is TGTGCCAGCAGTTACTCATGGACTAGCGGCTACGAGCAGTACTTC. It codes for CASSYSWTSGYEQYF.